One sample yielded the 19 T cell receptor beta chains listed below, sequenced in a study of cytomegalovirus exposure and HLA in healthy donors. With 60 Vbeta and 13 Jbeta primers, the PCR was carried out. Sequencing used immunoSEQ multiplex PCR; TCRdb keeps in-frame clones, though not all of them. This table lists 200,000 to 250,000 clones. The sequencing input was PBMCs. Receptor source: a girl aged 2-10 years in good health and CMV-seropositive.

The chain has TRBV18 and TRBJ1-3, with a possible D match to TRBD1 (5 bases). Germline V lookup: CDR1 KGHSH, CDR2 LQKENI. The germline V and J ends were trimmed by 2 bases and 3 bases, with 5 bases remaining between them. The CDR3 has 13 amino acids. CDR3 DNA sequence: TGTGCCAGCTCACCAACAGGTGGAAACACCATATATTTT. Its translation is CASSPTGGNTIYF.

Remarks on this clone: The junction does not match germline at one end; this may be a read error. This rearrangement joins TRBV2 to TRBJ1-2, with TRBD1 identical over 9 bases. CDR3 length equals 14 residues. Germline CDR1 reads SNHLY; CDR2 reads FYNNEI. CDR3 protein: CASGEQGAGYGYTF. The CDR3 DNA reads TGTGCCAGCGGTGAACAGGGGGCAGGCTATGGCTACACCTTC.

The V call is TRBV18, the J call TRBJ2-2; tentative D call: TRBD1 (6 bases). V lost 4 bases, J lost 1 base, and 13 bases lay in between. The CDR3 runs 16 residues. CDR1 and CDR2 (germline): KGHSH, LQKENI. The CDR3 is CASSLGQLGNTGELFF. Written as DNA, the CDR3 is TGTGCCAGCTCACTCGGACAGTTAGGGAACACCGGGGAGCTGTTTTTT.

The chain carries TRBV5-1 and TRBJ2-5, with a possible D match to TRBD1 (6 bases). The CDR3 loop spans 15 amino acids. The ends were cut back, 4 bases at V and 1 base at J, with 14 bases in the middle. Germline V gene data show CDR1 as SGHRS and CDR2 as YFSETQ. The CDR3 DNA reads TGCGCCAGCAGCGTAACTGCGACAGGCCAAGAGACCCAGTACTTC. Encoded protein: CASSVTATGQETQYF.

The chain carries TRBV19 and TRBJ1-1; D is perhaps TRBD1 (5 bases). Trimming took off 2 bases at V and 0 bases at J, with 7 bases between the two ends. The germline gives CDR1 LNHDA, CDR2 SQIVND (reference sequence). The CDR3 has 14 amino acids. CDR3 nucleotides: TGTGCCAGTAGTATAAAGGGGTTGAACACTGAAGCTTTCTTT. Protein sequence: CASSIKGLNTEAFF.

The CDR3: CASSILGNQPQHF. DNA of the CDR3: TGTGCCAGTAGTATACTCGGCAATCAGCCCCAGCATTTT. The genes are TRBV19 and TRBJ1-5; D unclear. V was cut by 2 bases and J by 2 bases, with 4 bases left in between. The length of the CDR3 is 13 residues. Per the germline V gene, CDR1 is LNHDA and CDR2 is SQIVND (reference sequence).

CDR3 nucleotides: TGTGCCAGCAGTTTTGGTGGGGACAGGGGGTCCTACGAGCAGTACTTC. It codes for CASSFGGDRGSYEQYF. V gene TRBV27 combines with J gene TRBJ2-7; 11 positions match TRBD1. V dropped 3 bases and J dropped 1; count of bases not matched to a gene: 5. This CDR3 comprises 16 residues. Germline V CDR1 and CDR2: MNHEY, SMNVEV (reference sequence).

The V call is TRBV19, the J call TRBJ2-5; TRBD2 aligns across 7 bases. In germline, CDR1 is LNHDA, CDR2 SQIVND (reference sequence). The CDR3 is 13 residues long. Unmatched junction bases numbered 5, after V lost 8 bases and J lost 2 bases. The CDR3 DNA reads TGTGCCAGTGCTAGCGGTAAACAAGAGACCCAGTACTTC. Amino acids: CASASGKQETQYF. Filled out from reference TRBV19 and TRBJ2-5, the complete variable domain reads DGGITQSPKYLFRKEGQNVTLSCEQNLNHDAMYWYRQDPGQGLRLIYYSQIVNDFQKGDIAEGYSVSREKKESFPLTVTSAQKNPTAFYLCASASGKQETQYFGPGTRLLVL.

This chain joins TRBV7-2 and TRBJ2-5, with 12 bases aligning to TRBD2. The CDR3 spans 16 residues. The ends lost 6 bases at V and 4 bases at J; junction bases unmatched: 9. Germline V gives CDR1 SGHTA, CDR2 FQGNSA. The CDR3: CASRMTSGRRLETQYF. As DNA, the CDR3 is TGTGCCAGCAGGATGACTAGCGGGAGAAGATTAGAGACCCAGTACTTC.

The chain joins TRBV27 to TRBJ1-2; 7 bases agree with TRBD1. Losses at the gene ends were 5 bases for V and 8 bases for J; bases not matched to a gene: 5. Germline V lookup: CDR1 MNHEY, CDR2 SMNVEV (reference sequence). The CDR3 contains 12 residues. CDR3 sequence: CASSDRARGYTF. The CDR3 DNA follows: TGTGCCAGCAGTGACAGGGCTCGGGGCTACACCTTC.

V is TRBV13 and J is TRBJ2-7; 9 nucleotides align to TRBD1. This CDR3 is 15 amino acids long. The V segment lost 5 bases and the J segment 1 base; nucleotides outside the gene matches: 6. The germline V gene encodes CDR1 PRHDT and CDR2 FYEKMQ (reference sequence). This CDR3 reads CASSPGQGYSYEQYF. The CDR3 region has the DNA TGTGCCAGCAGCCCGGGACAGGGATATTCCTACGAGCAGTACTTC.

The chain uses TRBV7-9 and TRBJ2-2; 8 nucleotides agree with TRBD2. Germline loops: CDR1 SEHNR, CDR2 FQNEAQ (reference sequence). This CDR3 has 17 amino acids. The junction had 7 bases not matched to a gene; V was cut back by 0 bases and J by 4 bases. In DNA, the CDR3 is TGTGCCAGCAGCTTAGCATCCAGCGGGAGAGGCACCGGGGAGCTGTTTTTT. Protein product: CASSLASSGRGTGELFF. The whole variable domain, filled in from reference TRBV7-9 and TRBJ2-2, reads DTGVSQNPRHKITKRGQNVTFRCDPISEHNRLYWYRQTLGQGPEFLTYFQNEAQLEKSRLLSDRFSAERPKGSFSTLEIQRTEQGDSAMYLCASSLASSGRGTGELFFGEGSRLTVL.

The chain has TRBV20-1 and TRBJ2-3; D is unresolved. The CDR3 has 10 residues. V shed 6 bases and J shed 3 bases, with 4 bases lying between them. Per germline, CDR1 DFQATT and CDR2 SNEGSKA (reference sequence). The CDR3 here is CSAATDTQYF. In DNA, the CDR3 is TGCAGTGCAGCAACAGATACGCAGTATTTT.

This sequence joins TRBV6-1 and TRBJ2-5, with a weak D call TRBD2 (5 bases). Germline V gene sequence: CDR1 MNHNS, CDR2 SASEGT. The CDR3 sequence is 13 residues long. Trimming stripped 0 bases from V and 7 bases from J, with 9 bases between. The CDR3 is CASSEAGKGTQYF. CDR3 nucleotides: TGTGCCAGCAGTGAAGCCGGGAAGGGGACCCAGTACTTC.

This sequence joins TRBV9 and TRBJ1-2; D perhaps matches TRBD1 (5 bases). Germline V gives CDR1 SGDLS, CDR2 YYNGEE. V was shortened by 1 base and J by 0 bases, with 13 bases between the two germline ends. The CDR3 loop spans 16 amino acids. Here the CDR3 DNA reads TGTGCCAGCAGCGTATACTCGACAGAAACTAACTATGGCTACACCTTC. It codes for CASSVYSTETNYGYTF.

The chain recombines TRBV29-1 with TRBJ2-7; 9 nucleotides align to TRBD1. The V gene's germline CDR1 is SQVTM and CDR2 ANQGSEA. The CDR3 is made up of 16 amino acids. The V and J ends lost 5 bases and 2 bases, in that order; junction bases with no gene match: 13. The CDR3 DNA is TGCAGCGTTTACTCGAAAGGACAGGGGTATGCCTACGAGCAGTACTTC. Protein product: CSVYSKGQGYAYEQYF.

The chain is built from TRBV5-4 and TRBJ2-5; no definite D call. From germline, CDR1 is SGHNT and CDR2 YYREEE (reference sequence). V gave up 5 bases and J gave up 2 bases, with 7 bases separating them. The CDR3 is 12 amino acids. Here the CDR3 DNA reads TGTGCCAGCAGGGGCAGGCAAGAGACCCAGTACTTC. Its translation is CASRGRQETQYF. The whole variable domain, remainder taken from reference TRBV5-4 and TRBJ2-5, is ETGVTQSPTHLIKTRGQQVTLRCSSQSGHNTVSWYQQALGQGPQFIFQYYREEENGRGNFPPRFSGLQFPNYSSELNVNALELDDSALYLCASRGRQETQYFGPGTRLLVL.

The gene calls are TRBV2 and TRBJ2-1; 12 nucleotides line up with TRBD2. Germline-derived CDR1 and CDR2 are SNHLY and FYNNEI. This CDR3 comprises 17 residues. V shed 6 bases and J 8 bases; nucleotides not matched to a gene: 14. The DNA for the CDR3 is TGTGCCAGCAGCCCTCGACTAGCGGGAGAAGGTAACCATGAGCAGTTCTTC. It codes for CASSPRLAGEGNHEQFF.

The chain joins TRBV6-1 to TRBJ1-1; D call uncertain. The CDR3 runs 13 residues. Trimming took off 0 bases at V and 4 bases at J, with 6 bases between the two ends. Germline V gene sequence: CDR1 MNHNS, CDR2 SASEGT. DNA of the CDR3: TGTGCCAGCAGTGAAGCCGGTGGCACTGAAGCTTTCTTT. It yields the protein CASSEAGGTEAFF.